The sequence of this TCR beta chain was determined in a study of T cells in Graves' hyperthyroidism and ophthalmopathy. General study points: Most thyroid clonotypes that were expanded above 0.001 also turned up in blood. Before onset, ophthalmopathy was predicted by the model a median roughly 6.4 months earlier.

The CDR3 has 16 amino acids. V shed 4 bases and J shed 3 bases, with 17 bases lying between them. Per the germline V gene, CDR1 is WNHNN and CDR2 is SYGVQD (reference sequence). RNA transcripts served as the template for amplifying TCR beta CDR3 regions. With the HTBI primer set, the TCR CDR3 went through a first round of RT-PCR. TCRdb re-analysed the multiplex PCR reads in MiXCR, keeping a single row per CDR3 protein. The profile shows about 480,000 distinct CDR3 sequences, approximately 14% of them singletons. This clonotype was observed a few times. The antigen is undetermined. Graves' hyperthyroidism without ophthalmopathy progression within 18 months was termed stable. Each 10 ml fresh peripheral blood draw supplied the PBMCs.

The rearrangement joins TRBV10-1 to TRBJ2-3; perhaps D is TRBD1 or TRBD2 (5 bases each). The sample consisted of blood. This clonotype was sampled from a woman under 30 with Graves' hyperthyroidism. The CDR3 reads CASSGSGLGVTDTQYF. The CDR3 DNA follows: TGCGCCAGCAGTGGTTCCGGGTTGGGGGTGACAGATACGCAGTATTTT.